Shown below are 8 T cell receptor beta chains from a single sample sequenced in a study of T cells expressing NK-cell markers (dated by TCRdb to 2019 to 2021). The library was produced with 5' RACE. The data were produced on an Illumina HiSeq 2000. TCRdb reprocessed the raw reads; every CDR3 protein sequence is a single record, and DNA is not supplied. This specimen's table enumerates fewer than 300,000 distinct CDR3 sequences. More than 3.5% of the sample is taken by the ten largest. Sequencing was done on a sample of blood T cells: a sorted CD56 or NKG2C T cell subset, CD4+ or CD8+ T cells, or bulk PBMC T cells (not recorded which). Every receptor here comes from a woman aged 18 to 69 in good health.

The rearrangement joins TRBV4-1 to TRBJ1-4; without DNA, the TCRdb call of TRBD1 cannot be checked. CDR1 and CDR2 (germline): MGHRA, YSYEKL. The CDR3 length is 16 residues. The CDR3 sequence: CASSQEGGGAVEKLFF.

The CDR3 is CSVVASKETQYF. The chain uses TRBV29-1 and TRBJ2-5. This CDR3 has 12 residues. The germline CDR1 and CDR2 sequences are SQVTM and ANQGSEA.

The chain recombines TRBV7-2 with TRBJ2-5; TCRdb's D call, TRBD2, is unchecked because there is no DNA. The CDR3 is 16 amino acids. Germline V lookup: CDR1 SGHTA, CDR2 FQGNSA. CDR3 loop: CASSSPPRTRSETQYF.

The chain couples TRBV7-7 to TRBJ2-3. This CDR3 contains 14 residues. Germline V lookup: CDR1 SSHAT, CDR2 FNYEAQ (reference sequence). The CDR3 is CASSPSSATDTQYF.

CDR3 protein: CSAKGRDSNQPQHF. The chain joins TRBV20-1 to TRBJ1-5; lacking DNA, the TRBD1 call made by TCRdb goes unchecked. CDR1 and CDR2 from the germline V gene are DFQATT and SNEGSKA (reference sequence). The CDR3 loop spans 14 amino acids.

V is TRBV4-1 and J is TRBJ2-5; with no DNA, the TCRdb D assignment of TRBD2 cannot be verified. CDR1 is MGHRA, CDR2 YSYEKL, per germline. There are 16 residues in the CDR3. CDR3 in amino acids: CASSQDRGLEGETQYF.

The gene calls are TRBV18 and TRBJ2-7. CDR3 length: 13 residues. Germline lookup yields CDR1 KGHSH and CDR2 LQKENI. CDR3 in amino acids: CASSPLRDYEQYF. Looking up the rest from reference TRBV18 and TRBJ2-7 gives the full variable domain: NAGVMQNPRHLVRRRGQEARLRCSPMKGHSHVYWYRQLPEEGLKFMVYLQKENIIDESGMPKERFSAEFPKEGPSILRIQQVVRGDSAAYFCASSPLRDYEQYFGPGTRLTVT.

J is TRBJ1-2 and V is TRBV7-2; with no DNA, the TCRdb D assignment of TRBD1 cannot be verified. This CDR3 is 15 amino acids long. Looked up from germline, CDR1 is SGHTA and CDR2 is FQGNSA. The chain's CDR3 is CASSLTGGTDYGYTF.